The rows below give T cell receptor beta chains drawn from one sample of a study of T cell responses to AZD1222 COVID-19 vaccine. Some clones are missing from TCRdb's copy, which holds only in-frame ones; the method was immunoSEQ multiplex PCR. In the table there are around 80,000 clones, around 90% of which are singletons. The sample consisted of peripheral blood, taken 28 days after the second AZD1222 dose. These receptors were collected from an adult who received the AZD1222 COVID-19 vaccine. Each CDR3 is given with its conserved first and last residue. A D gene is named only where the DNA matches it firmly. Part of the rows lack a size; the others show once, few, many or a class for expanded clones.

d_call	j_call	v_call	clone_size	cdr3_aa	cdr3_nt
NA	TRBJ1-5	TRBV6-5	NA	CASSYMGSPNQPQHF	TGTGCCAGCAGTTATATGGGGTCCCCCAATCAGCCCCAGCATTTT
TRBD1	TRBJ2-2	TRBV27	NA	CASSLYWTGDTGELFF	TGTGCCAGCAGTTTATATTGGACAGGGGACACCGGGGAGCTGTTTTTT
NA	TRBJ2-7	TRBV9	NA	CASSVEQGSYEQYF	TGTGCCAGCAGCGTAGAACAGGGCTCCTACGAGCAGTACTTC
TRBD2	TRBJ2-7	TRBV15	once	CATGGGGAGAYEQYF	TGTGCCACCGGGGGAGGTGGGGCGGGAGCCTACGAGCAGTACTTC
NA	TRBJ1-4	TRBV21-1	NA	CASSGQVEKLFF	TGTGCCAGCAGCGGGCAGGTTGAAAAACTGTTTTTT
NA	TRBJ2-7	TRBV11-3	few	CASSLEGYEQYF	TGTGCCAGCAGCTTGGAAGGGTACGAGCAGTACTTC
NA	TRBJ2-3	TRBV12-3/TRBV12-4	NA	CASSGAGDTQYF	TGTGCCAGCAGCGGGGCCGGGGATACGCAGTATTTT
NA	TRBJ1-2	TRBV9	few	CASSVGGSLSGYTF	TGTGCCAGCAGCGTAGGAGGCAGCCTTTCTGGCTACACCTTC
NA	TRBJ1-5	TRBV19	NA	CASRRGRNQPQHF	TGTGCCAGTAGGCGGGGGCGCAATCAGCCCCAGCATTTT
NA	TRBJ1-1	TRBV30	NA	CAWSAGIGRLAFF	TGTGCCTGGAGTGCCGGGATTGGGAGGCTGGCTTTCTTT
TRBD1	TRBJ2-2	TRBV29-1	few	CSAPGQGDTGELFF	TGCAGCGCTCCGGGACAGGGGGATACCGGGGAGCTGTTTTTT
NA	TRBJ1-4	TRBV5-1	NA	CASSPSGSPPEKLFF	TGCGCCAGCAGCCCCTCGGGATCGCCCCCCGAAAAACTGTTTTTT
NA	TRBJ2-4	TRBV21-1	once	CASSEGDRDKNIQYF	TGTGCCAGCAGCGAGGGTGACAGGGACAAAAACATTCAGTACTTC
NA	TRBJ2-1	TRBV5-1	NA	CASSFDSKYNEQFF	TGCGCCAGCAGCTTCGACAGTAAATACAATGAGCAGTTCTTC
NA	TRBJ2-1	TRBV13	NA	CASSLRGAYNEQFF	TGTGCCAGCAGCTTAAGGGGGGCCTACAATGAGCAGTTCTTC
NA	TRBJ2-2	TRBV7-7	NA	CASTLDSNTGELFF	TGTGCTAGCACCTTGGACTCCAACACCGGGGAGCTGTTTTTT
NA	TRBJ2-3	TRBV19	NA	CASSILITDTQYF	TGTGCCAGTAGTATCCTTATCACAGATACGCAGTATTTT
TRBD2	TRBJ2-3	TRBV4-3	NA	CASSQDQGLAGRTDTQYF	TGCGCCAGCAGCCAAGATCAAGGACTAGCGGGCCGCACAGATACGCAGTATTTT
NA	TRBJ2-1	TRBV4-3	NA	CASSQDHAGYNEQFF	TGCGCCAGCAGCCAAGATCATGCAGGGTACAATGAGCAGTTCTTC
TRBD1	TRBJ2-2	TRBV7-9	NA	CASSRGTGDTGELFF	TGTGCCAGCAGCCGTGGGACAGGGGACACCGGGGAGCTGTTTTTT
NA	TRBJ2-2	TRBV5-1	NA	CASSGRLSPGELFF	TGCGCCAGCAGTGGGCGGCTATCCCCCGGGGAGCTGTTTTTT
TRBD2	TRBJ2-5	TRBV14	NA	CASSHGTSGSGKTQYF	TGTGCCAGCAGCCATGGGACTAGCGGGAGCGGAAAGACCCAGTACTTC
NA	TRBJ1-1	TRBV29-1	NA	CSVDSRGGTEAFF	TGCAGCGTTGATTCGAGGGGTGGGACTGAAGCTTTCTTT
TRBD2	TRBJ2-1	TRBV14	NA	CASNRAGDSNEQFF	TGTGCCAGCAATAGAGCGGGGGATTCCAATGAGCAGTTCTTC
NA	TRBJ2-4	TRBV7-2	NA	CASSPGATSPAKNIQYF	TGTGCCAGCAGCCCCGGGGCCACATCGCCAGCCAAAAACATTCAGTACTTC
TRBD2	TRBJ2-7	TRBV3-1/TRBV3-2	once	CASSQEWSGSTYEQYF	TGTGCCAGCAGCCAAGAATGGAGCGGGAGTACCTACGAGCAGTACTTC
NA	TRBJ2-3	TRBV19	NA	CASSTRQTQYF	TGTGCCAGTAGTACTAGACAGACGCAGTATTTT
NA	TRBJ1-1	TRBV27	NA	CASSTQPDMNTKAFF	TGTGCCAGCAGCACTCAACCCGATATGAACACTAAAGCTTTCTTT
NA	TRBJ1-1	TRBV27	NA	CASSLTRGTEAFF	TGTGCCAGCAGTTTAACACGGGGAACTGAAGCTTTCTTT
NA	TRBJ2-3	TRBV3-1/TRBV3-2	NA	CASSQEPGVTQYF	TGTGCCAGCAGCCAAGAACCAGGAGTTACGCAGTATTTT
NA	TRBJ1-2	TRBV19	NA	CASSPGEGGYTF	TGTGCCAGTAGCCCAGGGGAAGGTGGCTACACCTTC
TRBD1	TRBJ1-4	TRBV14	NA	CASSHDREYTEKLFF	TGTGCCAGCAGTCACGACAGGGAATATACTGAAAAACTGTTTTTT
TRBD2	TRBJ2-7	TRBV5-1	NA	CASSFGPGLAGGMYF	TGCGCCAGCAGCTTTGGTCCCGGACTAGCGGGAGGCATGTACTTC
NA	TRBJ1-5	TRBV18	once	CASSLDTIQPQHF	TGTGCCAGCTCCCTCGACACGATTCAGCCCCAGCATTTT
NA	TRBJ2-3	TRBV5-1	NA	CASSLAVVTDTQYF	TGCGCCAGCAGCTTGGCTGTCGTGACAGATACGCAGTATTTT
NA	TRBJ1-2	TRBV6-5	NA	CASSREGGVGYTF	TGTGCCAGCAGTCGGGAAGGTGGAGTGGGCTACACCTTC
NA	TRBJ2-7	TRBV7-9	NA	CASARRDRVYEQYF	TGTGCCAGCGCTCGGCGGGATCGTGTCTACGAGCAGTACTTC
NA	TRBJ2-3	TRBV19	NA	CASSKDRPDTQYF	TGTGCCAGTAGTAAGGACCGGCCAGATACGCAGTATTTT
NA	TRBJ1-5	TRBV30	NA	CAWSVGNLAAHNQPQHF	TGTGCCTGGAGTGTCGGAAACCTTGCCGCCCACAATCAGCCCCAGCATTTT
TRBD1	TRBJ2-7	TRBV18	NA	CASSPPGQGFDEQYF	TGTGCCAGCTCACCACCCGGACAGGGGTTCGACGAGCAGTACTTC
NA	TRBJ2-5	TRBV18	NA	CASSPRTIMETQYF	TGTGCCAGCTCACCACGGACTATTATGGAGACCCAGTACTTC
NA	TRBJ2-2	TRBV2	NA	CASNRSPGTGELFF	TGTGCCAGCAACCGGTCGCCAGGCACCGGGGAGCTGTTTTTT
NA	TRBJ1-1	TRBV30	NA	CAWTVMVSDTEAFF	TGTGCCTGGACGGTCATGGTTTCTGACACTGAAGCTTTCTTT
NA	TRBJ1-4	TRBV6-2/TRBV6-3	NA	CASSPRQNEKLFF	TGTGCCAGCAGCCCACGGCAGAATGAAAAACTGTTTTTT
TRBD1	TRBJ1-2	TRBV6-5	NA	CASSYSRGPRGYTF	TGTGCCAGCAGTTACTCGAGGGGGCCGCGGGGCTACACCTTC
TRBD2	TRBJ2-1	TRBV7-2	NA	CASSLHAGTNYNEQFF	TGTGCCAGCAGCCTCCACGCCGGGACTAATTACAATGAGCAGTTCTTC
NA	TRBJ1-1	TRBV6-4	NA	CASREDRNTEAFF	TGTGCCAGCAGGGAGGACAGGAACACTGAAGCTTTCTTT
NA	TRBJ2-5	TRBV7-2	once	CASSFAGGTQYF	TGTGCCAGCAGCTTCGCCGGCGGGACCCAGTACTTC
NA	TRBJ2-5	TRBV20-1	NA	CSAKQETQYF	TGCAGTGCAAAACAAGAGACCCAGTACTTC
TRBD1	TRBJ1-2	TRBV30	NA	CAWTRTGSNLYGYTF	TGTGCCTGGACTCGGACAGGGTCAAACCTCTATGGCTACACCTTC
TRBD2	TRBJ2-1	TRBV20-1	few	CSASSSGSSSYNEQFF	TGCAGTGCTAGTTCTAGCGGGAGCTCCTCTTACAATGAGCAGTTCTTC
NA	TRBJ1-2	TRBV5-4	NA	CASSWELGSYGYTF	TGTGCCAGCAGCTGGGAGCTAGGGAGCTATGGCTACACCTTC
NA	TRBJ2-1	TRBV4-2	once	CASSQTSSSYNEQFF	TGTGCCAGCAGCCAAACTAGCTCATCGTACAATGAGCAGTTCTTC